The rows below give T cell receptor beta chains drawn from one sample of a study of identical twins. TCRdb itself ran the 5' RACE reads through MiXCR, one entry per CDR3 protein. This table holds about 530,000 distinct CDR3 sequences, around 24% found once. The data were also submitted as part of a second study, on yellow fever vaccine responses in identical twins.

Sequenced input: CD4+ T cells sorted from blood. The receptors shown here come from a woman under 30 in good health. The CDR3 runs from the conserved cysteine through the conserved F or W. The D gene is left open where the match is weak. Expanded clones are given a class, and other clones once, few, many or no size at all.

>TRBV12-3/TRBV12-4|TRBD2|once|TRBJ2-3
TGTGCCAGCAGTTTAGAAGTTATGGCTAGCGGGAGGGCCGTGGCAGATACGCAGTATTTT
CASSLEVMASGRAVADTQYF
>TRBV10-3|TRBD1|few|TRBJ1-2
TGTGCCACCAGGACAGGGGTGGAGTATGGCTACACCTTC
CATRTGVEYGYTF
>TRBV6-5|NA|few|TRBJ2-3
TGTGCCAGCAGTTACTCGAAGACTACCACAGATACGCAGTATTTT
CASSYSKTTTDTQYF
>TRBV5-1|TRBD2|NA|TRBJ2-1
TGCGCCAGCAGCTTGGATCGCGGGAGTTGGGGCAATGAGCAGTTCTTC
CASSLDRGSWGNEQFF
>TRBV18|TRBD1|few|TRBJ1-5
TGTGCCAGCTCACAACAGGGGGGCGAGCAGCCCCAGCATTTT
CASSQQGGEQPQHF
>TRBV10-3|TRBD2|NA|TRBJ2-1
TGTGCCATCAGTAGCGGGAGGGGTGGCTACAATGAGCAGTTCTTC
CAISSGRGGYNEQFF
>TRBV12-3/TRBV12-4|TRBD1|few|TRBJ1-6
TGTGCCAGCAGTCCCGGGGACAGGGTGGTCTATAATTCACCCCTCCACTTT
CASSPGDRVVYNSPLHF
>TRBV15|NA|once|TRBJ1-2
TGTGCCACCAGCAGAGGCGATTGGACAGTTTATGGCTACACCTTC
CATSRGDWTVYGYTF
>TRBV12-3/TRBV12-4|TRBD2|few|TRBJ2-5
TGTGCCAGCAGACAAACTAGCGGGGGGACGGAGACCCAGTACTTC
CASRQTSGGTETQYF
>TRBV3-1|NA|NA|TRBJ2-3
TGTGCCAGCAGCCAAGCCGTAGGGGCGCCCCCAGATACGCAGTATTTT
CASSQAVGAPPDTQYF
>TRBV4-2|TRBD1|NA|TRBJ1-1
TGTGCCAGCAGCCAAGAATGGGGACAGGGCCAAAGGAACACTGAAGCTTTCTTT
CASSQEWGQGQRNTEAFF
>TRBV20-1|TRBD1|NA|TRBJ1-1
TGCAGTGGCACCGGGACAGGGTTGAACACTGAAGCTTTCTTT
CSGTGTGLNTEAFF
>TRBV7-9|NA|NA|TRBJ2-7
TGTGCCAGCAGCTTAGACTCCCGGGACTACGAGCAGTACTTC
CASSLDSRDYEQYF
>TRBV6-1|NA|NA|TRBJ1-3
TGTGCCAGCAGTGAACCCATTACTGGAAACACCATATATTTT
CASSEPITGNTIYF
>TRBV10-2|NA|few|TRBJ2-7
TGCGCCAGCAGTGATAGCAAAATCATAGCCTACGAGCAGTACTTC
CASSDSKIIAYEQYF
>TRBV4-1|NA|NA|TRBJ2-7
TGCGCCAGCAGCCAAGAGAGAGGCCTCTACGAGCAGTACTTC
CASSQERGLYEQYF
>TRBV29-1|NA|NA|TRBJ1-1
TGCAGCGTTGCTTACCACGGGGGAGCTTTCTTT
CSVAYHGGAFF
>TRBV12-3/TRBV12-4|NA|NA|TRBJ2-5
TGTGCCAGCAGTTTAGCGGCCAAGGGAGGCGGGGAGACCCAGTACTTC
CASSLAAKGGGETQYF